This entry lists 10 T cell receptor beta chains sequenced from one sample in a study of Tregs in tolerant kidney transplant recipients. The protocol was immunoSEQ multiplex PCR, while the TCRdb copy is restricted to in-frame clones and leaves out a portion. This sample's table has about 48,000 clones. Sequenced material: CD4+ T cells from blood, taken before the transplant. The receptors shown here come from a human donor who received a combined kidney and bone marrow transplant.

On this clone: The read stops 3 residues short of the end of the CDR3; the missing end is completed from the germline J gene. This chain uses TRBV7-9 with TRBJ2-1, with D unresolved. Germline-derived CDR1 and CDR2 are SEHNR and FQNEAQ (reference sequence). CDR3 length equals 12 residues. The ends were cut back, 5 bases at V and 9 bases at J, with 11 bases in the middle. CDR3 amino acids: CASSHAKGEQFF. CDR3 DNA (partial): TGTGCCAGCAGCCATGCAAAGGGTGAG.

To note about this clone: The read gets to within 3 residues of the CDR3 end, and the germline J gene fills in the rest. The V and J genes are TRBV19 and TRBJ2-5, with D unresolved. Germline lookup yields CDR1 LNHDA and CDR2 SQIVND (reference sequence). V lost 1 base to trimming and J lost 1 base, with 10 bases between them. The CDR3 covers 15 residues. CDR3 in amino acids: CASSIGTAVQETQYF. CDR3 bases read: TGTGCCAGTAGTATAGGCACAGCAGTCCAAGAGACC. The variable domain in full, completed from reference TRBV19 and TRBJ2-5, reads DGGITQSPKYLFRKEGQNVTLSCEQNLNHDAMYWYRQDPGQGLRLIYYSQIVNDFQKGDIAEGYSVSREKKESFPLTVTSAQKNPTAFYLCASSIGTAVQETQYFGPGTRLLVL.

In the case of this clone: The read stops 3 residues short of the end of the CDR3; the missing end is completed from the germline J gene. The chain is built from TRBV5-1 and TRBJ2-7; D is ambiguous. The CDR3 length is 14 residues. The V gene lost 4 bases and the J gene lost 3 bases, with 14 bases spanning the gap. Germline V gene data show CDR1 as SGHRS and CDR2 as YFSETQ. CDR3: CASSPRESFYEQYF. CDR3 DNA (partial): TGCGCCAGCAGCCCGCGAGAGAGTTTCTACGAG.

Details on this clone: The read finishes 3 residues shy of the CDR3 end, and the germline J gene is used to complete it. J is TRBJ2-7 and V is TRBV29-1; 7 bases are a match to TRBD1. Germline CDR1 and CDR2: SQVTM and ANQGSEA. The CDR3 covers 13 residues. With 6 bases clipped from V and 3 bases from J, the junction kept 8 bases outside the gene matches. CDR3 DNA (partial): TGCAGCGTGTCACCGGGACAGATCTACGAG. Encoded protein: CSVSPGQIYE. The whole CDR3 region reads CSVSPGQIYEQYF.

The CDR3 loop reads CASSEMRRGNSPLHF. Incomplete CDR3 DNA: TGCGCCAGCAGTGAGATGAGGAGGGGTAATTCACCC. The chain combines TRBV10-1 with TRBJ1-6; TRBD1 is a possible D gene (5 bases). Read data end 3 residues before the CDR3 end; the end is taken from the germline J gene. Trimming removed 2 bases at V and 6 bases at J, with 11 bases between. The CDR3 covers 15 residues. Germline V CDR1 and CDR2: WNHNN, SYGVQD (reference sequence).

Concerning this clone: The read gets to within 3 residues of the CDR3 end, and the germline J gene fills in the rest. The J gene is TRBJ2-3, the V gene TRBV5-6, with 9 nucleotides matching TRBD2. From germline, CDR1 is SGHDT and CDR2 YYEEEE. J gave up 2 bases and V 5 bases, and 3 bases lay outside the gene matches. The CDR3 is made up of 14 amino acids. The CDR3 DNA, read in part, is TGTGCCAGCAGGGGCGGGGGGGCCACAGATACG. This sequence encodes CASRGGGATDT. The whole CDR3 is CASRGGGATDTQYF. Full variable domain (remainder filled in from reference TRBV5-6 and TRBJ2-3): DAGVTQSPTHLIKTRGQQVTLRCSPKSGHDTVSWYQQALGQGPQFIFQYYEEEERQRGNFPDRFSGHQFPNYSSELNVNALLLGDSALYLCASRGGGATDTQYFGPGTRLTVL.

As for this clone: The read terminates 3 residues ahead of where the CDR3 ends, so the germline J gene completes it. The chain recombines TRBV7-2 with TRBJ1-5, with 7 nucleotides matching TRBD1. V gave up 3 bases and J gave up 4 bases; unmatched junction bases: 6. Germline V CDR1 and CDR2: SGHTA, FQGNSA. This CDR3 is built from 15 residues. This chain's CDR3 is CASSFGDRVNQPQHF. The part of the CDR3 DNA that was read is TGTGCCAGCAGCTTCGGAGACAGGGTTAATCAGCCC.

Of note for this clone: Read data end 3 residues before the CDR3 end; the end is taken from the germline J gene. The rearrangement links TRBV20-1 to TRBJ2-3; 12 bases are a match to TRBD2. In germline, CDR1 is DFQATT, CDR2 SNEGSKA (reference sequence). This CDR3 region has 17 residues. The ends lost 6 bases at V and 3 bases at J; junction bases unmatched: 13. CDR3 DNA (partial): TGCAGTGCCAGAACTAGCGGGAGGAGGGGAAGGACAGATACG. Translating gives CSARTSGRRGRTDT. In full, the CDR3 reads CSARTSGRRGRTDTQYF.

In regard to this clone: Read data end 3 residues before the CDR3 end; the end is taken from the germline J gene. V is TRBV2 and J is TRBJ1-2; D is undetermined. The V end lost 4 bases, the J end lost 4 bases, and 10 bases lay between the germline ends. The germline V gene has CDR1 SNHLY and CDR2 FYNNEI. This CDR3 contains 13 residues. CDR3 DNA (partial): TGTGCCAGCAGTGTACGGGGTACCTATGGC. Translating it yields CASSVRGTYG. The CDR3, in full, reads CASSVRGTYGYTF. Full variable domain (missing parts from reference TRBV2 and TRBJ1-2): EPEVTQTPSHQVTQMGQEVILRCVPISNHLYFYWYRQILGQKVEFLVSFYNNEISEKSEIFDDQFSVERPDGSNFTLKIRSTKLEDSAMYFCASSVRGTYGYTFGSGTRLTVV.

As for this clone: The sequenced fragment ends 3 residues before the CDR3 boundary, so the rest is inferred from the germline J gene. The J gene is TRBJ1-5, the V gene TRBV6-2 or TRBV6-3; D ambiguous. V shed 4 bases and J shed 0 bases, with 16 bases lying between them. Germline V lookup: CDR1 MNHEY, CDR2 SVGEGT. The CDR3 consists of 17 residues. Incomplete CDR3 DNA: TGTGCCAGCAGTTTACAGACCACGGGGAATAGCAATCAGCCC. Translated, it gives CASSLQTTGNSNQP. The full-length CDR3 reads as CASSLQTTGNSNQPQHF.